These 26 T cell receptor beta chains were sequenced from one sample in a study of blood T cells in healthy people across ages. Alongside a J-beta primer mix, a sample-barcoded 5' primer served in a second PCR lasting about 6 to 12 cycles. TCRdb re-analysed the 5' RACE reads in MiXCR, keeping a single row per CDR3 protein. The table records some 940,000 distinct CDR3 sequences, roughly 28% of them present only once. The data were also submitted as part of a second study, on T cells of mothers and their children.

The sequencing sample was made of blood. These receptors all come from a woman aged 40 to 55 in good health.

V is TRBV30 and J is TRBJ1-2; maybe TRBD1 (6 bases). V was pared by 3 bases and J by 4 bases, with 12 bases between. CDR1 GTSNPN and CDR2 SVGIG come from the germline V gene (reference sequence). The CDR3 is 13 residues long. The CDR3 reads CAWRQGVLYGYTF. Here the CDR3 DNA reads TGTGCCTGGAGACAGGGCGTTCTCTATGGCTACACCTTC.

This clonotype has just a few counts. The chain employs TRBV11-3 and TRBJ2-7, with TRBD1 matching 9 bases. CDR1 SGHNT and CDR2 YENEEA come from the germline V gene. J lost 5 bases, V lost 6 bases, and 14 bases had no gene match. The CDR3 sequence is 16 residues long. The CDR3 DNA reads as TGTGCCAGCAGTTCGAGAGCGGGACAGGGCAGGAACGAGCAGTACTTC. Protein: CASSSRAGQGRNEQYF.

In this sample, this clonotype turned up a few times. This sequence joins TRBV20-1 and TRBJ1-1; D remains ambiguous. This CDR3 contains 14 residues. The ends were cut back, 3 bases at V and 12 bases at J, with 23 bases in the middle. Looked up from germline, CDR1 is DFQATT and CDR2 is SNEGSKA (reference sequence). This CDR3 is CSARDPRSSARPFF. CDR3 DNA: TGCAGTGCTAGGGATCCCAGATCTTCGGCGCGTCCTTTCTTT.

A remark on this clonotype: An end of the junction differs from the germline gene, which may be a read error. V is TRBV15 and J is TRBJ2-7, with TRBD1 matching 7 bases. The end of the DNA aligns better with TRBJ2-5, so the J call may be wrong. CDR1 and CDR2 from the germline V gene are LNHNV and YYDKDF (reference sequence). CDR3 size: 16 residues. CDR3 sequence (DNA): TGTGCCATCAGCAGAGATCTTGATGCAGGGGGAGAGACCCAGTACTTC. Translating it yields CAISRDLDAGGETQYF.

Points on this clonotype: Just one base apart from a much larger clone, this may be a read error. The V gene is TRBV28, the J gene TRBJ2-1, with D possibly being TRBD1 (6 bases). Germline V gene sequence: CDR1 MDHEN, CDR2 SYDVKM. The CDR3 has 14 residues. DNA of the CDR3: TGTGCCAGCAGTCCCCCGGACAGCTACGATGAGCAGTTCTTC. It translates to CASSPPDSYDEQFF.

The CDR3 DNA reads as TGTGCCACCTGTGAGACACAGAACACTGAAGCTTTCTTT. It translates to CATCETQNTEAFF. The chain couples TRBV28 to TRBJ1-1; the D is unclear. Between the trimmed V and J ends, which lost 10 bases and 1 base, there was a span of 13 bases. This CDR3 has 13 residues. CDR1 and CDR2 from the germline V gene are MDHEN and SYDVKM.

To note about this clonotype: A read error may be the cause here, since a much bigger clone is one base away. The chain combines TRBV3-1 with TRBJ2-4; the D is unclear. V was cut by 10 bases and J by 3 bases, with 13 bases left in between. Germline lookup yields CDR1 LGHDT and CDR2 YNNKEL (reference sequence). This CDR3 comprises 13 residues. The CDR3 reads CANERTDKNIQYF. For the CDR3, the DNA is TGTGCCAACGAACGGACGGACAAAAACATTCAGTACTTC.

Notes on this clonotype: At one end, the junction sequence differs from germline, possibly due to a read error. V gene TRBV5-1 combines with J gene TRBJ1-1; maybe TRBD1 (5 bases). The CDR3 contains 15 residues. From germline, CDR1 is SGHRS and CDR2 YFSETQ. The CDR3 coding sequence is TGCGCCGGCAGCTTGGATGGCAGGGAAGGCACTGAAGCTTTCTTT. Protein: CAGSLDGREGTEAFF.

A single count supports this clonotype. A much larger clone differs from this one at a single base, so this may be a read error. This likely comes from a read error, as the CDR3 has no conserved phenylalanine or tryptophan at its end. This chain joins TRBV15 and TRBJ2-3, with D perhaps matching TRBD2 (5 bases). Germline V gene lookup returns CDR1 LNHNV and CDR2 YYDKDF (reference sequence). V was clipped by 5 bases and J by 2 bases, with 17 bases between them. The CDR3 extends over 16 amino acids. The CDR3 DNA sequence: TGTGCCACCAGCGCCCTTTTTCGAGGGAACACAGATACGCAGTATGTT. This gives the protein CATSALFRGNTDTQYV.

Regarding this clonotype: A read error may be the cause here, since a much bigger clone is one base away. V and J are TRBV7-9 and TRBJ2-1, with TRBD2 as a possible D gene (5 bases). The CDR3 covers 16 residues. The V gene lost 7 bases and the J gene lost 12 bases, with 28 bases spanning the gap. Germline-derived CDR1 and CDR2 are SEHNR and FQNEAQ (reference sequence). The CDR3: CASTLSSGLRVLGQFF. CDR3 DNA: TGTGCCAGCACCCTCTCGTCGGGTCTGCGGGTTCTAGGGCAGTTCTTC. Together with reference TRBV7-9 and TRBJ2-1, the CDR3 gives the full variable domain: DTGVSQNPRHKITKRGQNVTFRCDPISEHNRLYWYRQTLGQGPEFLTYFQNEAQLEKSRLLSDRFSAERPKGSFSTLEIQRTEQGDSAMYLCASTLSSGLRVLGQFFGPGTRLTVL.

This rearrangement joins TRBV7-2 to TRBJ2-3; D is tentatively TRBD1 or TRBD2 (5 bases each). This CDR3 has 14 residues. Germline-derived CDR1 and CDR2 are SGHTA and FQGNSA. Between the trimmed V and J ends, which lost 5 bases and 5 bases, there was a span of 14 bases. CDR3 DNA sequence: TGTGCCAGCAGCACAGGAACGGCGGGAGATACGCAGTATTTT. Translating gives CASSTGTAGDTQYF. The full variable domain, with the rest looked up from reference TRBV7-2 and TRBJ2-3, is GAGVSQSPSNKVTEKGKDVELRCDPISGHTALYWYRQSLGQGLEFLIYFQGNSAPDKSGLPSDRFSAERTGGSVSTLTIQRTQQEDSAVYLCASSTGTAGDTQYFGPGTRLTVL.

Only a few counts were recorded for this clonotype. The chain uses TRBV7-3 and TRBJ2-3; 8 bases align to TRBD2. The germline gives CDR1 SGHTA, CDR2 FQGTGA. The CDR3 is 17 amino acids. The trim removed 0 bases at V and 4 bases at J, leaving 9 bases unmatched. CDR3 amino acids: CASSLTLTGGGSDTQYF. CDR3 bases: TGTGCCAGCAGCTTAACGTTAACAGGCGGGGGGTCAGATACGCAGTATTTT.

This clonotype was detected ten times or more. The junction differs from germline at one of its ends, possibly a read error. The rearrangement joins TRBV6-5 to TRBJ1-1; D is unresolved. The germline V gene has CDR1 MNHEY and CDR2 SVGAGI. The CDR3 totals 14 residues. The CDR3 bases are TGCGCCAGCAGGCAGACACCGATGAACACTGAAGCTTTCTTT. Amino acid sequence: CASRQTPMNTEAFF.

With respect to this clonotype: This may be a read error, as it is one base from a much larger clone. The V gene is TRBV9, the J gene TRBJ1-2; D uncertain. Germline V gene sequence: CDR1 SGDLS, CDR2 YYNGEE. This CDR3 contains 16 residues. The CDR3 DNA sequence: TGTGCCGGCAGCGTAGGAGGGCAAGACCAATCCTATGGCTACACCTTC. Protein: CAGSVGGQDQSYGYTF.

This chain links TRBV27 with TRBJ2-2; 8 nucleotides agree with TRBD1. The CDR3 extends over 18 amino acids. The junction had 14 bases not matched to a gene; V was cut back by 4 bases and J by 4 bases. CDR1 and CDR2 (germline): MNHEY, SMNVEV (reference sequence). CDR3 DNA sequence: TGTGCCAGCAGTTCCGGACAGGGACACCTACGGGGCACCGGGGAGCTGTTTTTT. Translating gives CASSSGQGHLRGTGELFF.

This clonotype occurred a few times. V usage is TRBV12-3 or TRBV12-4 and J usage is TRBJ2-1, with 9 positions matching TRBD1. V lost 6 bases, J lost 7 bases, and 10 bases stayed unmatched. The CDR3 has 15 amino acids. The CDR3 loop is CASRRGTGRLNEQFF. The CDR3 coding sequence is TGTGCCAGCAGGAGGGGGACAGGGCGGTTGAATGAGCAGTTCTTC.

This clonotype was detected ten times or more. DNA of the CDR3: TGTGCCAGCAGCATTAGGGGGCCCTCCTACAATGAGCAGTTCTTC. Protein product: CASSIRGPSYNEQFF. V gene TRBV27 combines with J gene TRBJ2-1, with 7 bases lining up with TRBD1. Unmatched junction bases numbered 5, after V lost 6 bases and J lost 0 bases. CDR3 length: 15 residues. Germline-derived CDR1 and CDR2 are MNHEY and SMNVEV (reference sequence).

This clonotype was detected a few times. V gene TRBV7-9 combines with J gene TRBJ2-7; 7 nucleotides match TRBD1. The CDR3 runs 16 residues. Per germline, CDR1 SEHNR and CDR2 FQNEAQ (reference sequence). V was pared by 6 bases and J by 4 bases, with 15 bases of the junction left unmatched. The CDR3 coding sequence is TGTGCCAGCAGTCTATACCCGACAGGGCTTCCGTACGAGCAGTACTTC. Protein product: CASSLYPTGLPYEQYF.

This clonotype was detected a few times. The genes are TRBV14 and TRBJ2-4, with D perhaps being TRBD1 or TRBD2 (7 bases each). Germline assignment: CDR1 SGHDN and CDR2 FVKESK. The CDR3 sequence is 15 residues long. Deletions cut 4 bases from V and 5 bases from J, with 15 bases between. In DNA, the CDR3 is TGTGCCAGCAGCCTGGGAGGGAGGGGGCAAAACATTCAGTACTTC. Protein product: CASSLGGRGQNIQYF.

This clonotype was counted only a few times. The chain recombines TRBV3-1 with TRBJ2-7; D not resolved. Trimming took 4 bases from V and 9 from J, leaving 13 bases between them. Looked up from germline, CDR1 is LGHDT and CDR2 is YNNKEL (reference sequence). This CDR3 comprises 12 residues. The CDR3 sequence is CASSLAGHGQYF. CDR3 DNA sequence: TGTGCCAGCAGCCTCGCCGGCCACGGGCAGTACTTC.

The chain carries TRBV5-6 and TRBJ1-1; 10 bases align to TRBD1. The CDR3 covers 14 residues. J lost 4 bases, V lost 4 bases, and 4 bases had no gene match. CDR1 is SGHDT and CDR2 is YYEEEE in the germline V gene. As DNA, the CDR3 is TGTGCCAGCAGCACGGGACAGGGGATCACTGAAGCTTTCTTT. Amino acid sequence: CASSTGQGITEAFF.

This clonotype showed up many times. Compared with germline, one end of the junction differs, possibly owing to a read error. The CDR3 DNA is TGTGCTAGCAGCAACGGGACAGGGATATACAATGAGCAGTTCTTC. Translated: CASSNGTGIYNEQFF. This chain connects TRBV7-7 to TRBJ2-1, with 9 bases fitting TRBD1. CDR1 and CDR2 (germline): SSHAT, FNYEAQ (reference sequence). The CDR3 is 15 residues long.

A remark on this clonotype: This probably arose from a read error, given a far larger clone one base away. The chain has TRBV6-5 and TRBJ2-3; D remains ambiguous. The CDR3 length is 11 residues. Germline assignment: CDR1 MNHEY and CDR2 SVGAGI. The CDR3 DNA reads TGTGCCAGCAGCGGCACAGATACGCGGTATTTT. Translated: CASSGTDTRYF.

The chain combines TRBV7-8 with TRBJ2-5; 8 bases match TRBD2. The J segment lost 5 bases and the V segment lost 5 bases, leaving 10 bases of the junction unmatched. The CDR3 is 15 residues long. Per the germline V gene, CDR1 is SGHVS and CDR2 is FQNEAQ. In DNA form, the CDR3 reads TGTGCCAGCAGCGTATACGGGGGGGCCGGGGAGACCCAGTACTTC. Translated: CASSVYGGAGETQYF.

This clonotype was recorded many times. The chain employs TRBV29-1 and TRBJ2-5, with 7 bases matching TRBD2. CDR3 size: 13 residues. Germline V gives CDR1 SQVTM, CDR2 ANQGSEA. With V trimmed by 6 bases and J by 2 bases, 6 bases remained unmatched. The CDR3 sequence: CSVETSWQETQYF. Here the CDR3 DNA reads TGCAGCGTAGAGACTAGCTGGCAAGAGACCCAGTACTTC.

Only a few counts were recorded for this clonotype. This chain uses TRBV2 with TRBJ1-2, with 8 bases fitting TRBD1. Germline assignment: CDR1 SNHLY and CDR2 FYNNEI. The CDR3 runs 12 residues. V dropped 6 bases and J dropped 7; count of bases not matched to a gene: 4. The CDR3 spells CASRQGAPGYTF. In nucleotides, the CDR3 is TGTGCCAGCAGGCAGGGGGCGCCTGGCTACACCTTC.